One and the same sample provided the 20 T cell receptor beta chains below, sequenced in a study of blood T cell repertoires in COVID-19 (dated by TCRdb to 2018 to 2020). Receptor libraries were prepared by the immunoSEQ multiplex PCR assay. TCRdb took over this immuneACCESS table, retaining in-frame rearrangements with V and J assigned. Such tables are incomplete; in checked studies, under half of the missing clones stem from an unresolved V gene, and the remainder is unexplained. The sample table holds over 150,000 clones, of which approximately 88% were seen once. Roughly 9.2% of the sample is taken by the ten largest. Sequenced input: peripheral blood. Receptor source: a woman aged 80 or over with active or convalescent COVID-19.

V and J are TRBV12-3 or TRBV12-4 and TRBJ2-1, with 13 bases aligning to TRBD2. V trimming: 6 bases; J trimming: 15 bases; junction bases outside the gene matches: 8. This CDR3 contains 13 residues. The CDR3 protein is CASRLLTSGGPFF. CDR3 sequence (DNA): TGTGCCAGCAGACTCCTGACTAGCGGGGGGCCGTTCTTC.

This sequence joins TRBV6-5 and TRBJ1-2; no definite D call. Trimming cost V 0 bases and J 10 bases, with 15 bases left between them. Per the germline V gene, CDR1 is MNHEY and CDR2 is SVGAGI. This CDR3 contains 14 residues. The CDR3 is CASSYSADFYSYTF. CDR3 nucleotides: TGTGCCAGCAGTTACTCGGCCGACTTTTACTCCTACACCTTC.

J is TRBJ1-4 and V is TRBV19; the match to TRBD1 covers 11 bases. The CDR3 runs to 16 residues. After removal of 10 bases from V and 4 bases from J, the junction contained 11 bases not matched to a gene. Germline loops: CDR1 LNHDA, CDR2 SQIVND (reference sequence). Here the CDR3 DNA reads TGTGCCACCGATGAGGGACAGGGGGGAAGTAATGAAAAACTGTTTTTT. Residues: CATDEGQGGSNEKLFF.

The V and J genes are TRBV7-3 and TRBJ1-1; D is possibly TRBD1 (5 bases). Germline values: CDR1 SGHTA, CDR2 FQGTGA. The CDR3 runs to 16 residues. V lost 1 base, J lost 5 bases, and 17 bases lay in between. The chain's CDR3 is CASSLNSPGGGTEAFF. The CDR3 DNA reads as TGTGCCAGCAGCTTAAACTCCCCTGGGGGAGGGACTGAAGCTTTCTTT.

The rearrangement uses TRBV14 and TRBJ1-1; TRBD1 matches at 8 bases. This CDR3 is built from 15 residues. J gave up 5 bases and V 4 bases, and 9 bases lay outside the gene matches. The germline CDR1 and CDR2 sequences are SGHDN and FVKESK. In nucleotides, the CDR3 is TGTGCCAGCAGCCCTCAGGGGGCGCAGGAAACTGAAGCTTTCTTT. This sequence encodes CASSPQGAQETEAFF.

The chain couples TRBV11-2 to TRBJ2-3, with 7 bases aligning to TRBD2. J gave up 6 bases and V 1 base, and 4 bases lay outside the gene matches. Germline-derived CDR1 and CDR2 are SGHAT and FQNNGV. This CDR3 region has 14 residues. CDR3 region: CASSLGHSGDTQYF. The CDR3 DNA is TGTGCCAGCAGCTTAGGGCATAGCGGGGATACGCAGTATTTT.

Of note for this clone: The sample has other DNA sequences that encode this CDR3 too. CDR3 protein: CASSQGVNTEAFF. The DNA for the CDR3 is TGTGCCAGCAGTCAGGGGGTGAACACTGAAGCTTTCTTT. V is TRBV28 and J is TRBJ1-1, with 7 nucleotides matching TRBD1. Losses at the gene ends were 5 bases for V and 0 bases for J; bases not matched to a gene: 0. The CDR3 covers 13 residues. The germline V gene has CDR1 MDHEN and CDR2 SYDVKM.

The CDR3 nucleotides read TGTGCCAGCAACCCCGCAGGACTAGCGGGGGGGCGGCAAGAGACCCAGTACTTC. Its translation is CASNPAGLAGGRQETQYF. The rearrangement uses TRBV7-9 and TRBJ2-5; TRBD2 matches at 15 bases. The germline CDR1 and CDR2 sequences are SEHNR and FQNEAQ (reference sequence). The CDR3 contains 18 residues. The J segment lost 2 bases and the V segment lost 7 bases, leaving 11 bases of the junction unmatched.

The CDR3 loop reads CASSRRGGGATTYNEQFF. The CDR3 DNA reads TGTGCCAGCAGCCGCCGGGGCGGGGGGGCGACCACCTACAATGAGCAGTTCTTC. This chain joins TRBV3-1 (or the pseudogene TRBV3-2) and TRBJ2-1, with 9 nucleotides matching TRBD2. The germline V gene has CDR1 LGHDT and CDR2 YNNKEL (reference sequence). The CDR3 loop spans 18 amino acids. Trimming cost V 4 bases and J 2 bases; bases outside gene matches: 12.

The chain is built from TRBV14 and TRBJ1-2, with D maybe TRBD1 (6 bases). V was cut by 2 bases and J by 2 bases, with 9 bases left in between. The CDR3 consists of 14 residues. Per germline, CDR1 SGHDN and CDR2 FVKESK. The CDR3 reads CASSQLQGNYGYTF. CDR3 sequence (DNA): TGTGCCAGCAGCCAACTCCAGGGGAACTATGGCTACACCTTC.

This clone was picked up one time. This chain joins TRBV19 and TRBJ1-5, with 9 bases fitting TRBD1. With V trimmed by 5 bases and J by 0 bases, 17 bases remained unmatched. Germline lookup yields CDR1 LNHDA and CDR2 SQIVND (reference sequence). The CDR3 sequence is 20 residues long. CDR3 sequence reads: CASSARRGQGNRYSNQPQHF. CDR3 DNA sequence: TGTGCCAGTAGTGCGCGGAGAGGACAGGGGAACCGTTATAGCAATCAGCCCCAGCATTTT.

The chain has TRBV12-3 or TRBV12-4 and TRBJ1-2; D is ambiguous. The CDR3 sequence is 13 residues long. Trimming removed 1 base from V and 4 bases from J, with 7 bases in between. In DNA, the CDR3 is TGTGCCAGCAGTTTAGTAAAGAGCTATGGCTACACCTTC. Protein product: CASSLVKSYGYTF.

This clone was seen a handful of times. The chain couples TRBV21-1 to TRBJ1-6; the DNA was not used to check the table's D call, TRBD1. TRBV21-1 is designated a pseudogene. This CDR3 region has 13 residues. For the CDR3, the DNA is TGTGCCAGCGGGGGGACAGGTAATTCACCCCTCCACTTT. Its protein product is CASGGTGNSPLHF.

The chain recombines TRBV20-1 with TRBJ1-2, with unresolved D. Trimming removed 3 bases at V and 5 bases at J, with 10 bases between. Looked up from germline, CDR1 is DFQATT and CDR2 is SNEGSKA (reference sequence). The CDR3 loop spans 12 amino acids. CDR3 DNA: TGCAGTGCTAGTACTAGGGAGTATGGCTACACCTTC. It translates to CSASTREYGYTF.

This clone was seen once. This chain links TRBV7-2 with TRBJ2-7, with TRBD2 as a possible D gene (5 bases). This CDR3 spans 12 amino acids. V was clipped by 2 bases and J by 5 bases, with 7 bases between them. Germline CDR1 SGHTA, CDR2 FQGNSA. The CDR3 sequence: CASSLTGNEQYF. The CDR3 DNA follows: TGTGCCAGCAGCTTAACGGGGAACGAGCAGTACTTC.

This rearrangement joins TRBV11-2 to TRBJ2-1; 10 bases agree with TRBD2. V dropped 5 bases and J dropped 1; count of bases not matched to a gene: 2. The CDR3 is 15 residues long. Germline V gene sequence: CDR1 SGHAT, CDR2 FQNNGV. The CDR3 region is CASSPSGGSYNEQFF. The CDR3 DNA follows: TGTGCCAGCAGCCCTAGCGGGGGTTCCTACAATGAGCAGTTCTTC.

The CDR3 coding sequence is TGTGCCAGCTCCAGGACTAGCGGCTACTACAATGAGCAGTTCTTC. This codes for CASSRTSGYYNEQFF. The rearrangement uses TRBV6-4 and TRBJ2-1; 10 bases fit TRBD2. This CDR3 contains 15 residues. The germline V gene has CDR1 MRHNA and CDR2 SNTAGT. V lost 8 bases to trimming and J lost 3 bases; unmatched junction nucleotides: 7.

The J gene is TRBJ2-1, the V gene TRBV11-3; TRBD1 aligns across 7 bases. V lost 5 bases, J lost 9 bases, and 4 bases stayed unmatched. Germline values: CDR1 SGHNT, CDR2 YENEEA. The CDR3 is made up of 12 amino acids. This chain's CDR3 is CASSMTGTEQFF. CDR3 DNA: TGTGCCAGCAGCATGACAGGGACTGAGCAGTTCTTC. The complete variable domain, with remaining parts taken from reference TRBV11-3 and TRBJ2-1, reads EAGVVQSPRYKIIEKKQPVAFWCNPISGHNTLYWYLQNLGQGPELLIRYENEEAVDDSQLPKDRFSAERLKGVDSTLKIQPAELGDSAVYLCASSMTGTEQFFGPGTRLTVL.

This chain joins TRBV7-6 and TRBJ1-1; no firm D call. The CDR3 spans 17 residues. The germline CDR1 and CDR2 sequences are SGHVS and FNYEAQ. V dropped 1 base and J dropped 5 bases, with 20 bases sitting between them. The CDR3 coding sequence is TGTGCCAGCAGCTTAGACAACTTTCTGGGAGGGAGTACTGAAGCTTTCTTT. Translation: CASSLDNFLGGSTEAFF.

This rearrangement joins TRBV27 to TRBJ2-7; D ambiguous. From germline, CDR1 is MNHEY and CDR2 SMNVEV (reference sequence). Trimming removed 2 bases from V and 4 bases from J, with 9 bases in between. The CDR3 length is 13 residues. The CDR3 nucleotides are TGTGCCAGCAGTTTACAGGCACCGTACGAGCAGTACTTC. It is translated as CASSLQAPYEQYF.